This T cell receptor (beta chain) was captured by sequencing in a study of blood T cell repertoires in COVID-19. Background on the study: Collection of acute and convalescent COVID-19 samples took place in the United States, Italy and Spain. The cDNA or gDNA used as material had been derived from T cells, B-cell-depleted T cells, or PBMCs.

This CDR3 comprises 14 residues. In germline, CDR1 is SGHRS, CDR2 YFSETQ. V lost 0 bases and J lost 7, with 10 bases in between. In the study's own analysis: Estimates of nucleated cell counts were drawn from the amplification of reference gene primers. Sequenced by immunoSEQ multiplex PCR; TCRdb stores in-frame clones only, minus some. That table gives V, J and clone size, and the DNA gave D and trimming. This table has 350,000 or so clones, approximately 87% appearing once. Seattle patients were enrolled while actively infected and followed longitudinally. This sequence was found in a woman aged 25 to 39 with COVID-19, enrolled during active disease. The chain employs TRBV5-1 and TRBJ2-2; no clear D gene. Sequenced: peripheral blood. The CDR3 nucleotides are TGCGCCAGCAGCTTGGGGCCGTCACGCGGGGAGCTGTTTTTT. Protein: CASSLGPSRGELFF.